This TCR beta chain stems from a study of CD8+ T cells in alopecia areata. The CDR3 length is 15 residues. CDR1 is MNHEY and CDR2 is SMNVEV in the germline V gene (reference sequence). V was pared by 4 bases and J by 2 bases, with 12 bases between. Investigators isolated RNA and reverse transcribed it into cDNA to act as the sequencing template. Using immunoSEQ multiplex PCR, the repertoire was profiled, and TCRdb retains in-frame clones only, with some absent. The sample lists roughly 150,000 clones, 45% to 60% occurring once. This clone was seen more than once but under ten times. V is TRBV27 and J is TRBJ1-5, with D uncertain. The sequenced material came from CD4+ T cells sorted from blood. The sequence was obtained from a human donor in good health. Written as DNA, the CDR3 is TGTGCCAGCAGTTCCCCATGGGAGGGCAATCAGCCCCAGCATTTT. It codes for CASSSPWEGNQPQHF.